The present entry profiles one TCR beta chain with its context. What it binds is unknown. The data were obtained in a study of T cell responses to AZD1222 COVID-19 vaccine. Overall study results and limits: Baseline antibody screening turned up just a handful of seropositive AZD1222 recipients. Researchers took repertoire samples only after the peak T cell response had come. Among the donors, most were white British and more were female, and clonal diversity was possibly underestimated.

Libraries were prepared by immunoSEQ multiplex PCR; TCRdb keeps only in-frame clonotypes and omits some of them. The sample contains some 81,000 clones, around 90% of which appear only once. Germline CDR1 and CDR2: SGDLS and YYNGEE. The CDR3 consists of 15 residues. Trimming left V 3 bases short and J 1 base short, with 13 bases between. The chain uses TRBV9 and TRBJ1-1; D is unresolved. This TCR derives from an adult who received the AZD1222 COVID-19 vaccine. Material: peripheral blood, obtained 28 days after the second AZD1222 dose. CDR3 in DNA: TGTGCCAGCAGCGACGGAGGGAAGGGGAACACTGAAGCTTTCTTT. Its translation: CASSDGGKGNTEAFF.